The 32 T cell receptor beta chains below come from one sample, sequenced in a study of graft-versus-host responses after intestinal transplantation. Measured with immunoSEQ multiplex PCR; TCRdb has only the in-frame clones, and not every one. In the table there are over 100,000 clones, roughly 91% of which are singletons. The antigens of these receptors remain unknown. The starting material was unstimulated CD4+ T cells sorted from spleen or lymph node cells, obtained before intestinal transplant. The origin of the receptors is a human donor who received an intestinal transplant.

V is TRBV6-5 and J is TRBJ2-1; D gene ambiguous. V was trimmed by 0 bases and J by 6 bases, leaving 6 bases between them. Germline CDR1 MNHEY, CDR2 SVGAGI. CDR3 size: 13 residues. The CDR3 sequence is CASSYSGSNEQFF. In nucleotides, the CDR3 is TGTGCCAGCAGTTACTCAGGCAGCAATGAGCAGTTCTTC.

Worth noting for this clone: Other DNA sequences from this sample encode an identical CDR3 as well. CDR3 coding DNA: TGTGCCATCAGTGAGTCTGGCGGGGAGGAGACCCAGTACTTC. It specifies CAISESGGEETQYF. The chain links TRBV10-3 to TRBJ2-5, with D perhaps TRBD2 (6 bases). Germline V gene data show CDR1 as ENHRY and CDR2 as SYGVKD. V dropped 0 bases and J dropped 5 bases, with 10 bases sitting between them. This CDR3 has 14 amino acids.

In nucleotides, the CDR3 is TGCAGTCGAGACAGACAAGAGACCCAGTACTTC. It is translated as CSRDRQETQYF. The chain links TRBV20-1 to TRBJ2-5; a possible D gene is TRBD1 (5 bases). V was shortened by 8 bases and J by 2 bases, with 9 bases between the two germline ends. The CDR3 extends over 11 amino acids. Germline V CDR1 and CDR2: DFQATT, SNEGSKA (reference sequence).

This rearrangement joins TRBV28 to TRBJ1-1; D gene unclear. The CDR3 sequence is 16 residues long. Trimming stripped 5 bases from V and 6 bases from J, with 22 bases between. CDR1 is MDHEN and CDR2 is SYDVKM in the germline V gene. The CDR3 coding sequence is TGTGCCAGCAGTCTACCCCCGGGTGGAGGACGCCCTGAAGCTTTCTTT. Translation gives CASSLPPGGGRPEAFF.

V usage is TRBV11-3 and J usage is TRBJ2-1; D unresolved. This CDR3 spans 15 amino acids. From germline, CDR1 is SGHNT and CDR2 YENEEA. V lost 5 bases, J lost 4 bases, and 15 bases lay in between. For the CDR3, the DNA is TGTGCCAGCAGCCACGGAACTATTGGTTACAATGAGCAGTTCTTC. This encodes CASSHGTIGYNEQFF.

This clone was counted a few times. CDR3 region: CASSLDTEAFF. The CDR3 DNA is TGTGCCAGCTCACTGGACACTGAAGCTTTCTTT. The genes are TRBV18 and TRBJ1-1; D ambiguous. V lost 4 bases to trimming and J lost 3 bases, with 3 bases between them. The CDR3 contains 11 residues. Germline V gene lookup returns CDR1 KGHSH and CDR2 LQKENI.

CDR3 DNA sequence: TGTGCCAGCAGCCGACAGGGGCAGACCCAGTACTTC. Its protein is CASSRQGQTQYF. V gene TRBV7-2 combines with J gene TRBJ2-5; 8 bases are shared with TRBD1. CDR3 length equals 12 residues. Germline CDR1 and CDR2: SGHTA and FQGNSA. After removal of 5 bases from V and 6 bases from J, the junction contained 2 bases not matched to a gene.

The V call is TRBV14, the J call TRBJ2-1, with TRBD2 identical over 8 bases. The J segment lost 1 base and the V segment lost 4 bases, leaving 3 bases of the junction unmatched. The CDR3 covers 15 residues. In germline, CDR1 is SGHDN, CDR2 FVKESK. CDR3 nucleotides: TGTGCCAGCAGCCTCTTAGCGGGATCCTACAATGAGCAGTTCTTC. The encoded protein is CASSLLAGSYNEQFF.

The genes are TRBV28 and TRBJ1-1; D uncertain. V gave up 7 bases and J gave up 10 bases, with 22 bases separating them. This CDR3 comprises 14 residues. The V gene's germline CDR1 is MDHEN and CDR2 SYDVKM. The CDR3 is CASTLPAGRRVAFF. DNA of the CDR3: TGTGCCAGCACCCTCCCGGCAGGACGGCGGGTAGCTTTCTTT.

As concerns this clone: This same CDR3 is encoded by further DNA sequences in the sample. The V gene is TRBV19, the J gene TRBJ1-5; no reliable D call. Germline CDR1 and CDR2: LNHDA and SQIVND (reference sequence). V shed 3 bases and J shed 2 bases, with 5 bases lying between them. The CDR3 totals 13 residues. CDR3 sequence (DNA): TGTGCCAGTAGTATTCGGGGCAATCAGCCCCAGCATTTT. Residues: CASSIRGNQPQHF.

The rearrangement joins TRBV18 to TRBJ2-7; TRBD2 agrees at 7 bases. Germline V gene sequence: CDR1 KGHSH, CDR2 LQKENI. This CDR3 is 15 amino acids long. J was trimmed by 0 bases and V by 0 bases; bases with no gene match: 2. DNA for the CDR3: TGTGCCAGCTCACCACCGGGCGGGGGCTCCTACGAGCAGTACTTC. This codes for CASSPPGGGSYEQYF.

This rearrangement joins TRBV6-5 to TRBJ2-2, with D possibly matching TRBD2 (6 bases). Germline CDR1 reads MNHEY; CDR2 reads SVGAGI. The CDR3 loop spans 15 amino acids. V was clipped by 8 bases and J by 0 bases, with 13 bases between them. In DNA form, the CDR3 reads TGTGCCAGCCGCTGGGGGAGGACGAACACCGGGGAGCTGTTTTTT. Encoded protein: CASRWGRTNTGELFF.

The chain has TRBV5-6 and TRBJ1-1; perhaps TRBD1 as D (6 bases). Germline V gene sequence: CDR1 SGHDT, CDR2 YYEEEE. V was cut by 4 bases and J by 8 bases, with 12 bases left in between. This CDR3 comprises 12 residues. This CDR3 is CASSRTVGEAFF. The CDR3 DNA sequence: TGTGCCAGCAGCCGGACAGTAGGCGAAGCTTTCTTT.

V and J are TRBV6-5 and TRBJ1-5, with D perhaps matching TRBD1 (6 bases). In germline, CDR1 is MNHEY, CDR2 SVGAGI. The V gene lost 4 bases and the J gene lost 1 base, with 11 bases spanning the gap. The CDR3 spans 15 residues. The CDR3 DNA reads TGTGCCAGCAGTTGGGGACAAAGGAGCAATCAGCCCCAGCATTTT. Amino acid sequence: CASSWGQRSNQPQHF.

The gene calls are TRBV25-1 and TRBJ2-7; TRBD2 matches 10 bases. This CDR3 contains 17 residues. Germline CDR1 reads MGHDK; CDR2 reads SYGVNS. J was trimmed by 3 bases and V by 2 bases; bases with no gene match: 10. CDR3: CASSESPGGTSDYEQYF. The CDR3 nucleotides are TGTGCCAGCAGTGAAAGCCCCGGGGGGACTAGCGACTACGAGCAGTACTTC.

This rearrangement joins TRBV18 to TRBJ1-5; D unresolved. V lost 8 bases to trimming and J lost 5 bases, with 13 bases between them. Germline CDR1 is KGHSH and CDR2 is LQKENI. This CDR3 comprises 13 residues. The CDR3 sequence: CASLRELHQPQHF. The CDR3 region has the DNA TGTGCCAGCCTCCGGGAGCTACATCAGCCCCAGCATTTT. The full variable domain, completed using reference TRBV18 and TRBJ1-5, is NAGVMQNPRHLVRRRGQEARLRCSPMKGHSHVYWYRQLPEEGLKFMVYLQKENIIDESGMPKERFSAEFPKEGPSILRIQQVVRGDSAAYFCASLRELHQPQHFGDGTRLSIL.

Only one count was recorded for this clone. The chain combines TRBV10-1 with TRBJ2-1, with D perhaps assigned TRBD1 or TRBD2 (5 bases each). Germline V CDR1 and CDR2: WNHNN, SYGVQD (reference sequence). This CDR3 contains 17 residues. V dropped 0 bases and J dropped 4 bases, with 16 bases sitting between them. The CDR3 nucleotides are TGCGCCAGCAGTGAGTCTGTTCTCGGGAAGGGGTACAATGAGCAGTTCTTC. This gives the protein CASSESVLGKGYNEQFF.

The chain links TRBV19 to TRBJ1-5; TRBD1 is a possible D gene (5 bases). V was pared by 3 bases and J by 6 bases, with 18 bases between. The CDR3 totals 16 residues. The V gene's germline CDR1 is LNHDA and CDR2 SQIVND (reference sequence). CDR3 coding DNA: TGTGCCAGTAGTATGTTAAGGGGACCAGGGACTCAGCCCCAGCATTTT. Its translation: CASSMLRGPGTQPQHF. Filled out from reference TRBV19 and TRBJ1-5, the complete variable domain reads DGGITQSPKYLFRKEGQNVTLSCEQNLNHDAMYWYRQDPGQGLRLIYYSQIVNDFQKGDIAEGYSVSREKKESFPLTVTSAQKNPTAFYLCASSMLRGPGTQPQHFGDGTRLSIL.

V gene TRBV25-1 combines with J gene TRBJ2-4, with D perhaps TRBD2 (6 bases). Trimming took 6 bases from V and 2 from J, leaving 14 bases between them. This CDR3 is built from 15 residues. The germline gives CDR1 MGHDK, CDR2 SYGVNS. As DNA, the CDR3 is TGTGCCAGCAGCGCACTAGCTAGTACCAAAAACATTCAGTACTTC. Residues: CASSALASTKNIQYF.

The rearrangement links TRBV7-2 to TRBJ1-4; the D gene is possibly TRBD1 (5 bases). The CDR3 totals 15 residues. V shed 1 base and J shed 7 bases, with 13 bases lying between them. Germline lookup yields CDR1 SGHTA and CDR2 FQGNSA. CDR3: CASSLGGWGVEKLFF. In DNA, the CDR3 is TGTGCCAGCAGCTTAGGAGGGTGGGGGGTTGAAAAACTGTTTTTT.

The gene calls are TRBV30 and TRBJ1-4; D is uncertain. Germline lookup yields CDR1 GTSNPN and CDR2 SVGIG (reference sequence). V was pared by 4 bases and J by 4 bases, with 10 bases between. The CDR3 totals 13 residues. The CDR3 loop is CAWTLRDNEKLFF. The CDR3 DNA follows: TGTGCCTGGACTCTACGAGATAATGAAAAACTGTTTTTT.

V is TRBV18 and J is TRBJ1-1; 7 nucleotides line up with TRBD1. This CDR3 region has 15 residues. Germline V gene sequence: CDR1 KGHSH, CDR2 LQKENI. The trim removed 4 bases at V and 5 bases at J, leaving 10 bases unmatched. The CDR3 bases are TGTGCCAGCTCACTTTTCGACAGGGTTAGGACTGAAGCTTTCTTT. It specifies CASSLFDRVRTEAFF.

This sequence joins TRBV10-3 and TRBJ2-7, with D uncertain. The CDR3 is made up of 12 amino acids. Germline CDR1 and CDR2: ENHRY and SYGVKD. Between the trimmed V and J ends, which lost 6 bases and 3 bases, there was a span of 9 bases. For the CDR3, the DNA is TGTGCCATCAGCCGGGCCAACTACGAGCAGTACTTC. This codes for CAISRANYEQYF.

This clone was detected once. This chain joins TRBV2 and TRBJ2-4; perhaps TRBD2 as D (5 bases). CDR1 and CDR2 from the germline V gene are SNHLY and FYNNEI. The CDR3 runs 16 residues. V gave up 6 bases and J gave up 4 bases, with 19 bases separating them. The CDR3 spells CASRAGRKVDKNIQYF. The CDR3 nucleotides are TGTGCCAGCAGGGCGGGCCGTAAGGTGGATAAAAACATTCAGTACTTC.

V gene TRBV10-1 combines with J gene TRBJ1-5; D gene uncertain. Deletions cut 3 bases from V and 4 bases from J, with 7 bases between. The CDR3 is 13 residues long. Germline CDR1 and CDR2: WNHNN and SYGVQD (reference sequence). CDR3 sequence reads: CASSDGSNQPQHF. As DNA, the CDR3 is TGCGCCAGCAGTGATGGGTCTAATCAGCCCCAGCATTTT.

The chain combines TRBV7-3 with TRBJ2-6; D is unresolved. V was clipped by 2 bases and J by 4 bases, with 9 bases between them. Germline CDR1 reads SGHTA; CDR2 reads FQGTGA. This CDR3 is built from 15 residues. The CDR3 loop reads CASSLGVPGANVLTF. CDR3 DNA sequence: TGTGCCAGCAGCTTAGGGGTACCCGGGGCCAACGTCCTGACTTTC.

The rearrangement links TRBV7-6 to TRBJ2-5; the match to TRBD1 covers 9 bases. The V gene end was trimmed by 5 bases and the J gene end by 5 bases; junction bases not matched to a gene: 12. Germline values: CDR1 SGHVS, CDR2 FNYEAQ. There are 16 residues in the CDR3. CDR3 region: CASSQRMDRGGETQYF. The CDR3 DNA reads as TGTGCCAGCAGCCAACGTATGGACAGGGGTGGGGAGACCCAGTACTTC.

This chain links TRBV7-8 with TRBJ2-4, with 9 bases fitting TRBD2. CDR1 is SGHVS, CDR2 FQNEAQ, per germline. V was clipped by 1 base and J by 0 bases; unmatched bases: 1. CDR3 length equals 16 residues. CDR3 sequence reads: CASSLGLAVAKNIQYF. DNA of the CDR3: TGTGCCAGCAGCTTAGGACTAGCGGTAGCCAAAAACATTCAGTACTTC.

The chain is built from TRBV4-1 and TRBJ2-7; 12 bases map to TRBD2. V shed 4 bases, J shed 7 bases, and the junction held 11 bases outside the gene matches. Looked up from germline, CDR1 is MGHRA and CDR2 is YSYEKL. The CDR3 has 16 residues. CDR3 in amino acids: CASSPGAASGRVEQYF. The CDR3 region has the DNA TGCGCCAGCAGCCCGGGGGCGGCTAGCGGGAGGGTAGAGCAGTACTTC.

Turning to this clone: One end of the junction does not line up with germline, which may come from a read error. The genes are TRBV2 and TRBJ2-1; 7 positions match TRBD2. There are 16 residues in the CDR3. In germline, CDR1 is SNHLY, CDR2 FYNNEI. This chain's CDR3 is CASREVLAPSYNEQFF. CDR3 bases: TGTGCCAGCAGGGAAGTACTAGCGCCCTCCTACAATGAGCAGTTCTTC.

In nucleotides, the CDR3 is TGTGCCAGCTCACCAGGAGTAGGGCGGGGGGGAGCTTTCTTT. It codes for CASSPGVGRGGAFF. The chain joins TRBV18 to TRBJ1-1; maybe TRBD1 (5 bases). V shed 2 bases and J shed 10 bases, with 17 bases lying between them. CDR1 and CDR2 from the germline V gene are KGHSH and LQKENI. The CDR3 has 14 amino acids.

V and J are TRBV7-4 and TRBJ2-7; possible D gene TRBD2, 5 bases. The germline V and J ends were trimmed by 1 base and 3 bases, with 16 bases remaining between them. The V gene's germline CDR1 is SGHVT and CDR2 SQSDAQ. CDR3 length equals 16 residues. This chain's CDR3 is CASSLGGERQIYEQYF. CDR3 in DNA: TGTGCCAGCAGCTTAGGAGGAGAGCGGCAGATCTACGAGCAGTACTTC.